The T cell receptor beta chain under discussion was sequenced for a study of blood T cell repertoires in COVID-19. Study details: The analysed material was cDNA or gDNA that came from T cells, B-cell-depleted T cells, or PBMCs.

Germline CDR1 and CDR2: MNHEY and SVGEGT. With V trimmed by 5 bases and J by 2 bases, 4 bases remained unmatched. The CDR3 extends over 14 amino acids. Sequencing was performed with immunoSEQ multiplex PCR; in TCRdb, only in-frame clones are kept and a portion is missing. The sample contains about 170,000 clones, 70% to 90% of which appear only once. Ages ranged from about 18 to 89 years, with residence in about two dozen US areas. This chain connects TRBV6-2 or TRBV6-3 to TRBJ2-3, with 7 bases that match TRBD1. Sequenced sample: PBMCs or T cells enriched from blood (not recorded which). The clonotype originates from a woman in her 50s who had recovered from COVID-19. CDR3 nucleotide sequence: TGTGCCAGCAGTAGGACAGGCCTCACAGATACGCAGTATTTT. This encodes CASSRTGLTDTQYF.